What follows describes a single TCR beta chain. Antigen specificity is unknown. PCR used 60 Vbeta primers and 13 Jbeta primers. Measured with immunoSEQ multiplex PCR; TCRdb has only the in-frame clones, and not every one. The table includes 150,000 to 170,000 clones, 80% detected once. This record belongs to a study of cytomegalovirus exposure and HLA in healthy donors. Study overall: Earlier, 110 million or so unique TCR beta sequences were recovered from around 200 million T cells by an analysis. Study-wide findings and caveats: It was confirmed in vitro that a few of the CMV-associated chains were specific for CMV antigens. Serostatus for CMV was the only available immune exposure information.

Per germline, CDR1 SNHLY and CDR2 FYNNEI. The CDR3 length is 15 residues. V was trimmed by 6 bases and J by 6 bases, leaving 20 bases between them. The clonotype was recovered from a man aged 30-40 years in good health and CMV-seropositive. The chain uses TRBV2 and TRBJ1-2; D might be TRBD1 (5 bases). Sequencing was performed on PBMCs. The CDR3 coding sequence is TGTGCCAGCAGAGGGGCCTCGATACATGGGGATGGCTACACCTTC. It specifies CASRGASIHGDGYTF.